This TCR beta chain was recovered during a study of shared clonotypes between healthy human individuals. Findings and caveats of the study: Investigators expected sequencing depth to affect clonotype sharing among donors.

The CDR3 length is 15 residues. The germline gives CDR1 SGHTA, CDR2 FQGTGA. The V end lost 2 bases, the J end lost 0 bases, and 7 bases lay between the germline ends. HIV-negative, healthy adults without recent acute infections or vaccinations were the donors. At a deep level, the assay was run. As handled by the study authors: ImmunoSEQ output lacked quality scores and full-length reads, limiting matched filtering. TCRdb's copy holds only in-frame clones and misses some; the assay was immunoSEQ multiplex PCR. V, J and clone size are taken as reported in that table, and D and trimming were inferred from the DNA itself. Of 2 million to 2.5 million clones listed, roughly 93% are singletons. Comment on this clone: As yet, its antigen is unknown. Other DNA sequences within the sample encode an identical CDR3.

The rearrangement links TRBV7-3 to TRBJ2-2; D ambiguous. This sequence was found in a young man in good health. Some clones in this sample may be carry-over from other donors' samples. Sequences were obtained from naive CD4+ T cells from PBMCs. Subset given: CD45RA+ positively selected. The CDR3 region is CASSLLPANTGELFF. DNA of the CDR3: TGTGCCAGCAGCTTACTTCCCGCGAACACCGGGGAGCTGTTTTTT.